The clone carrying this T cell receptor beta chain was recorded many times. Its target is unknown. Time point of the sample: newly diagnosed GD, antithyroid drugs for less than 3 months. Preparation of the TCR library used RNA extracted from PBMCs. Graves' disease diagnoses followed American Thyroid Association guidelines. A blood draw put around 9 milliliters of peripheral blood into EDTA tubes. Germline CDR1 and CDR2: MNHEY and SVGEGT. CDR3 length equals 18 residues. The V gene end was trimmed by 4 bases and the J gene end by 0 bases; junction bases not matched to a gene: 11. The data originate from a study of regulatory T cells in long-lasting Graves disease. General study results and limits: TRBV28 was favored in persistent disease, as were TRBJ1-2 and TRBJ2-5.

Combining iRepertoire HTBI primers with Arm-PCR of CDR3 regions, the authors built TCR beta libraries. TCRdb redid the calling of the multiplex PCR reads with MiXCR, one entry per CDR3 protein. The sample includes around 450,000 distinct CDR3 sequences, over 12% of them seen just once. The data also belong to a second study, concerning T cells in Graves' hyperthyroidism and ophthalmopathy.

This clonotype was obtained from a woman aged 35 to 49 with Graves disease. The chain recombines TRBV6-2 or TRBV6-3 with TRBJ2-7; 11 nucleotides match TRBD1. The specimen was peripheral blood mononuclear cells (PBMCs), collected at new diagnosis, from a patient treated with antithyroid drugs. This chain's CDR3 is CASSSSGQGVPGSYEQYF. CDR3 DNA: TGTGCCAGCAGTTCCTCGGGACAGGGGGTCCCGGGCTCCTACGAGCAGTACTTC.